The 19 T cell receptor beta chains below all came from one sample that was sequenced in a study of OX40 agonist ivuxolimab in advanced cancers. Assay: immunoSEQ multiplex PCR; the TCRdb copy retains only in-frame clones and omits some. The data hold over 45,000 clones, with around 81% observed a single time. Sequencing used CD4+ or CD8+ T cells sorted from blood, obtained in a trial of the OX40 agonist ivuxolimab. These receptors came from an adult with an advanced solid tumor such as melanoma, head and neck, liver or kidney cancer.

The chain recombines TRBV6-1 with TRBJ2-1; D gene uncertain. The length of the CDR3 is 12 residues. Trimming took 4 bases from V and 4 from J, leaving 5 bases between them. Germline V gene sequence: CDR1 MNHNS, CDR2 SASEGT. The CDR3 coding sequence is TGTGCCAGCAGTGGACGGTACAATGAGCAGTTCTTC. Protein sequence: CASSGRYNEQFF.

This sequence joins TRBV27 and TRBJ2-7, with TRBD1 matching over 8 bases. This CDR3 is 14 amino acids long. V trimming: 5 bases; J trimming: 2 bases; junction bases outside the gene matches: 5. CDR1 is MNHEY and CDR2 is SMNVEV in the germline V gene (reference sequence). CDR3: CASSPLGQAYEQYF. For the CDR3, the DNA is TGTGCCAGCAGTCCACTGGGACAGGCCTACGAGCAGTACTTC.

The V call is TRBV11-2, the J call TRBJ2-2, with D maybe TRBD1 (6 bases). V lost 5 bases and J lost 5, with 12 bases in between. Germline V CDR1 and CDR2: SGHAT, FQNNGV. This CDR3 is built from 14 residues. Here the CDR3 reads CASSAGTTTGELFF. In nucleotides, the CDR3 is TGTGCCAGCAGCGCTGGGACAACTACCGGGGAGCTGTTTTTT.

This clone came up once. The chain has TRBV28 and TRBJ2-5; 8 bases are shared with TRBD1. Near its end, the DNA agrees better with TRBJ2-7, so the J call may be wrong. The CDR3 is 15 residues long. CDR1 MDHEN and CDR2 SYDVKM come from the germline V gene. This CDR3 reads CASSPGGRTSYEQYF. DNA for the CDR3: TGTGCCAGCAGCCCAGGGGGCCGAACCTCCTACGAGCAGTACTTC.

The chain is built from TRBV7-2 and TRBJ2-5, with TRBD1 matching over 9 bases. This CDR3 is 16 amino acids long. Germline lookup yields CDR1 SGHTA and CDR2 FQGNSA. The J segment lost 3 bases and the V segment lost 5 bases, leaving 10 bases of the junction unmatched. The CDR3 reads CASSQDPRTGEETQYF. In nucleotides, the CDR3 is TGTGCCAGCAGCCAAGATCCCAGGACAGGGGAAGAGACCCAGTACTTC.

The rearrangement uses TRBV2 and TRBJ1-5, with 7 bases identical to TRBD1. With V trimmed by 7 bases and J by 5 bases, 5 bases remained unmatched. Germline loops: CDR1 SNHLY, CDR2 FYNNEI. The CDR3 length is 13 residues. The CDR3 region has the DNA TGTGCCAGCAAGGGGGCAGGGGATCAGCCCCAGCATTTT. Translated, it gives CASKGAGDQPQHF.

The DNA of the CDR3 is TGTGCCAGCAGTGAAGTCACTCGCACAGATACGCAGTATTTT. Translation: CASSEVTRTDTQYF. The chain has TRBV6-1 and TRBJ2-3; D not certain. This CDR3 comprises 14 residues. CDR1 is MNHNS and CDR2 is SASEGT in the germline V gene. Trimming took 1 base from V and 1 from J, leaving 6 bases between them.

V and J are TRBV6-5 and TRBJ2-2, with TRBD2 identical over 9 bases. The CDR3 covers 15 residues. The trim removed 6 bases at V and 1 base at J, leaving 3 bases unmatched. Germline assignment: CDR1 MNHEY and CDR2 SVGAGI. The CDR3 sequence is CASRKTSGNTGELFF. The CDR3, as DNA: TGTGCCAGCAGAAAGACTAGCGGGAACACCGGGGAGCTGTTTTTT.

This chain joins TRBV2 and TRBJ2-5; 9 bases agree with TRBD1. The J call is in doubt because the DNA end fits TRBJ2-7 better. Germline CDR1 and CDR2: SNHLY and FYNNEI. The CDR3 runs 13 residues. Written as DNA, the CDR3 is TGTGCCAGCGCGACAGGGGGCTCCTACGAGCAGTACTTC. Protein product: CASATGGSYEQYF.

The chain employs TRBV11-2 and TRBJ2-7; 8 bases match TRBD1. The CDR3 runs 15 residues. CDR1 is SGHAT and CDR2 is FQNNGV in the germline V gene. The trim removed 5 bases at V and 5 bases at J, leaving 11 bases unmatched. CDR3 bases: TGTGCCAGCAGCAGGAGGACAGGGAAATCGGACGAGCAGTACTTC. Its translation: CASSRRTGKSDEQYF.

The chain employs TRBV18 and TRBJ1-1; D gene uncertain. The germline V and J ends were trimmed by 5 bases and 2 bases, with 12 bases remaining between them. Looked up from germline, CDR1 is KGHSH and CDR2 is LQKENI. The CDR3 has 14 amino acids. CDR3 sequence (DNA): TGTGCCAGCTCAGATGCGGCGGGAAACACTGAAGCTTTCTTT. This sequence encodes CASSDAAGNTEAFF.

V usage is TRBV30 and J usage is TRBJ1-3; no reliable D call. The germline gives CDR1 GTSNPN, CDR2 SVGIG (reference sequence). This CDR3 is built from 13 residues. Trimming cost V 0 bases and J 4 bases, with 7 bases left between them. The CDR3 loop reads CAWSVLGGNTIYF. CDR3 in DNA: TGTGCCTGGAGTGTACTAGGGGGAAACACCATATATTTT.

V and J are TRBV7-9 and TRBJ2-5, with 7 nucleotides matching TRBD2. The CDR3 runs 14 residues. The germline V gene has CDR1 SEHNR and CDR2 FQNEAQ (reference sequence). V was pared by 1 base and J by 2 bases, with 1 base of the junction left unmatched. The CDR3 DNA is TGTGCCAGCAGCTTAGGACTAGCACAAGAGACCCAGTACTTC. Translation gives CASSLGLAQETQYF.

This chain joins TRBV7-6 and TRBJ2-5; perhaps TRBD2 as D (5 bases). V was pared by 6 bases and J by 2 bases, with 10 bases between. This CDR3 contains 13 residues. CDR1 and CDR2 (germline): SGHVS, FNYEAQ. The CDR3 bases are TGTGCCAGCAGACCGGGAAGACAAGAGACCCAGTACTTC. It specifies CASRPGRQETQYF.

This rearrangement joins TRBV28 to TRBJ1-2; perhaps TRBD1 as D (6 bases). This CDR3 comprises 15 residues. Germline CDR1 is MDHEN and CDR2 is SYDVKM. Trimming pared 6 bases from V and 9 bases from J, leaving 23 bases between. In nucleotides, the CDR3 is TGTGCCAGCAGACAACCGACAGGAGGAGGAAGGAGCTACACCTTC. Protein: CASRQPTGGGRSYTF.

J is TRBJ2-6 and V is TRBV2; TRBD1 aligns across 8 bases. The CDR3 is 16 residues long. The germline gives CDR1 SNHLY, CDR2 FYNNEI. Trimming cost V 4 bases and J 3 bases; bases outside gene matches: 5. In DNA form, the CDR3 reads TGTGCCAGCAGTGTATCACAGGGGGATGGGGCCAACGTCCTGACTTTC. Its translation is CASSVSQGDGANVLTF.

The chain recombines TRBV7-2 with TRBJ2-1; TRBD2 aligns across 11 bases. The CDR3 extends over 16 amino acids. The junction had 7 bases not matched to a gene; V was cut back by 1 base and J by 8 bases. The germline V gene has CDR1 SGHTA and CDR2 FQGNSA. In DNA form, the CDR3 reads TGTGCCAGCAGCTTAGTTCGCCTAGCGGGGGGCGATGAGCAGTTCTTC. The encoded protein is CASSLVRLAGGDEQFF.

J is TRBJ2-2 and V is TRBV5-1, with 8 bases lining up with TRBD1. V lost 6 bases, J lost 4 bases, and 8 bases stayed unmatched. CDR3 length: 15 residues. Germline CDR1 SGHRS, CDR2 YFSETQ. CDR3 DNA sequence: TGCGCCAGCACAACCGGGACAGGTTCCACCGGGGAGCTGTTTTTT. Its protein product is CASTTGTGSTGELFF.

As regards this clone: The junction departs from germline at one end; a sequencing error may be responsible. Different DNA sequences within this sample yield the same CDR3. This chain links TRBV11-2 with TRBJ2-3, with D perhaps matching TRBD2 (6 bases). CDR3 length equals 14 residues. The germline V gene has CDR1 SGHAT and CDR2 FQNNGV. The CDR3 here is CASSRVGGADTQYF. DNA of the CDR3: TGCGCCAGCAGCCGCGTGGGCGGGGCAGATACGCAGTATTTT.